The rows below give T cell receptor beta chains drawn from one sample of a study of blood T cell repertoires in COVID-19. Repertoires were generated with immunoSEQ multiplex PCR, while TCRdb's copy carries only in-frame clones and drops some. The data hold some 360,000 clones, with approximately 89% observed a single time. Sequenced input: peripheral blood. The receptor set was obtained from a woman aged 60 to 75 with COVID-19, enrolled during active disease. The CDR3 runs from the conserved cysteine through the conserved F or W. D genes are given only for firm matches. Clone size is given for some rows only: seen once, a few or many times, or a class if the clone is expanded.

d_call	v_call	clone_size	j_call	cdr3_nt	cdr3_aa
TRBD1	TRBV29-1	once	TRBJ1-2	TGCAGCGTCGAGGCAGGGGGAGGAAACTATGGCTACACCTTC	CSVEAGGGNYGYTF
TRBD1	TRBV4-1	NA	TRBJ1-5	TGCGCCAGCAGCTGGGGACAGCTCAATCAGCCCCAGCATTTT	CASSWGQLNQPQHF
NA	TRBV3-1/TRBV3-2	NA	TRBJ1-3	TGTGCCAGCAGCTTACCCGGGGGAAACACCATATATTTT	CASSLPGGNTIYF
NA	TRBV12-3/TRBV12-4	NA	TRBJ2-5	TGTGCCAGCAGTTTATCCGTCGGTACCCAGTACTTC	CASSLSVGTQYF
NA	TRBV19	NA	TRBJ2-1	TGTGCCAGTATGGAGGGACAGAGGGCCCCCTACAATGAGCAGTTCTTC	CASMEGQRAPYNEQFF
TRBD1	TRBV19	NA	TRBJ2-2	TGTGCCAGTACCAACTTGACAGGGGTTCGAAACACCGGGGAGCTGTTTTTT	CASTNLTGVRNTGELFF
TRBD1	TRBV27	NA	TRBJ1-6	TGTGCCAGCAGCGAAACAGGGGGTTGGAATTCACCCCTCCACTTT	CASSETGGWNSPLHF
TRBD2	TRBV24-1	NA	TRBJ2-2	TGTGCCACCAGTTTTTCTAGCGGGGGCTACACCGGGGAGCTGTTTTTT	CATSFSSGGYTGELFF
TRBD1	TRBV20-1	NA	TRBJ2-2	TGCAGTGCTAGTACCCGACAGGGAAAGACCGGGGAGCTGTTTTTT	CSASTRQGKTGELFF
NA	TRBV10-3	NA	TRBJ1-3	TGTGCCATCAGTGAACAGGCAGGGAACACCATATATTTT	CAISEQAGNTIYF
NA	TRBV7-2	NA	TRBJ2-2	TGTGCCAGCGGGCGGGAGAACACCGGGGAGCTGTTTTTT	CASGRENTGELFF
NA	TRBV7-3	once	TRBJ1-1	TGTGCCAGCAGCACCCAAGGGAGAGGGATGAACACTGAAGCTTTCTTT	CASSTQGRGMNTEAFF
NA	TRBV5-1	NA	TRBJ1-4	TGCGCCAGCAGCTTGGCCGGCAGGGGTCCTAATGAAAAACTGTTTTTT	CASSLAGRGPNEKLFF
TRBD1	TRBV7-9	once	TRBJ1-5	TGTGCCAGCAGCCCGGGGACAGGGGGTGGTCGACCCCAGCATTTT	CASSPGTGGGRPQHF
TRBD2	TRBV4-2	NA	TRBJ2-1	TGTGCCAGCAGCCAAGGAAGGGGCGGTGGAACTAGCGGGGGGTCGCAGCAGTTCTTC	CASSQGRGGGTSGGSQQFF
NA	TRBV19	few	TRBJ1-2	TGTGCCAGTAGTATAGGACAGAACCCCTATGGCTACACCTTC	CASSIGQNPYGYTF
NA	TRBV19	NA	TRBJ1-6	TGTGCCAGTAGTTTCAGTTATTCACCCCTCCACTTT	CASSFSYSPLHF
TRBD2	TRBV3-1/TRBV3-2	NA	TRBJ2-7	TGTGCCAGCAGCCAAGCTTGGAGCGGGGGGGCCCACGAGCAGTACTTC	CASSQAWSGGAHEQYF
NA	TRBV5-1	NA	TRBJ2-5	TGCGCCAGCAGCTTGGAGGGGTTGGAGACCCAGTACTTC	CASSLEGLETQYF
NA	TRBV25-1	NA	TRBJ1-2	TGTGCCAGCCCCAATTCCAGGGTAAGCTATGGCTACACCTTC	CASPNSRVSYGYTF
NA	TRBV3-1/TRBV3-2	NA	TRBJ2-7	TGTGCCAGCAGCCAGAGGGGGACCCGGAGCGACGAGCAGTACTTC	CASSQRGTRSDEQYF
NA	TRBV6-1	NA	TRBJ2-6	TGTGCCAGCAGTGAAACAGGGCTGGGGGCCAACGTCCTGACTTTC	CASSETGLGANVLTF
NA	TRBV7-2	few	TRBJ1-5	TGTGCCAGCAGCCCCCCGGGGGGGAATCAGCCCCAGCATTTT	CASSPPGGNQPQHF
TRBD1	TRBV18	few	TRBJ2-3	TGTGCCAGCTCACCAAGACAGGGAGGCACAGATACGCAGTATTTT	CASSPRQGGTDTQYF
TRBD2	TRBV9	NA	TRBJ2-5	TGTGCCAGCAGCGCGCAACTAGCGGGGTTGGAGACCCAGTACTTC	CASSAQLAGLETQYF
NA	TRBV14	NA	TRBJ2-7	TGTGCCAGCAGCCACCTCCCCTACGAGCAGTACTTC	CASSHLPYEQYF
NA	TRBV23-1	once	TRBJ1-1	TGCGCCAGCAGTCATAAGGAGGGGACGAACACTGAAGCTTTCTTT	CASSHKEGTNTEAFF
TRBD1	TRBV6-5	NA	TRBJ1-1	TGTGCCAGCAGTTTAACAGGGGACAGCACTGAAGCTTTCTTT	CASSLTGDSTEAFF
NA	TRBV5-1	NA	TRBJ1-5	TGCGCCAGCAGCTTAGATGGCAGGGGCAATCAGCCCCAGCATTTT	CASSLDGRGNQPQHF
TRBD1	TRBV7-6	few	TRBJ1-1	TGTGCCAGCAGGTCGGTGGGGACAGGGAACACTGAAGCTTTCTTT	CASRSVGTGNTEAFF
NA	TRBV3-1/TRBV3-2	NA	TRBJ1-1	TGTGCCAGCAGCCCCAGGACGGGAGGGGGAGCTTTCTTT	CASSPRTGGGAFF
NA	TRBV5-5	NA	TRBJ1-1	TGTGCCAGCAGCTTGGCCGGGGGAGCTGAAGCTTTCTTT	CASSLAGGAEAFF
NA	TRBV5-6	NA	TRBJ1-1	TGTGCCAGCAGCTATCAGATGAACACTGAAGCTTTCTTT	CASSYQMNTEAFF
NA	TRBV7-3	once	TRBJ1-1	TGTGCCAGCAGCTTAACGCGGGACACTGAAGCTTTCTTT	CASSLTRDTEAFF
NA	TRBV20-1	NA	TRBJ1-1	TGCAGTTATCAGGGTACTGAAGCTTTCTTT	CSYQGTEAFF
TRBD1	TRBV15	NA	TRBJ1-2	TGTGCCACCAGCAGAACCGGGACAGGGGGCCACTATGGCTACACCTTC	CATSRTGTGGHYGYTF
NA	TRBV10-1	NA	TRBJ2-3	TGCGCCAGCAGTGAGGCCTACAGCACAGATACGCAGTATTTT	CASSEAYSTDTQYF
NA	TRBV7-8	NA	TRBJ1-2	TGTGCCAGCAGCTTAGGGACAGACTATGGCTACACCTTC	CASSLGTDYGYTF
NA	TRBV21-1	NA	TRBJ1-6	TGTGCCAGCAGGTCTCCGGGACTCCCGGGATCACCCCTCCACTTT	CASRSPGLPGSPLHF
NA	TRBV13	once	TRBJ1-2	TGTGCCAGCAGCTTGTACAGGGTTGACTATGGCTACACCTTC	CASSLYRVDYGYTF
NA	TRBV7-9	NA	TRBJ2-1	TGTGCCAGCAGCTTAGTTGGCAGTAACAATGAGCAGTTCTTC	CASSLVGSNNEQFF
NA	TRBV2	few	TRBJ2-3	TGTGCCAGCAACCGGGCGGGGACGCAGTATTTT	CASNRAGTQYF
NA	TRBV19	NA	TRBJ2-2	TGTGCCAGTAGTCCGCGGGGCACCGGGGAGCTGTTTTTT	CASSPRGTGELFF
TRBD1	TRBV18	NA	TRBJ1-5	TGTGCCAGCTCCCCAAAGGGGACAGGAAATCAGCCCCAGCATTTT	CASSPKGTGNQPQHF
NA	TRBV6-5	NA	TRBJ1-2	TGTGCCAGCAGTCCCCAGTTAACGGGGTTAGGTGGCTACACCTTC	CASSPQLTGLGGYTF
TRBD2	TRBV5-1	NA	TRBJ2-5	TGCGCCAGCAGCTTAGGGACTAGCGTGGAGACCCAGTACTTC	CASSLGTSVETQYF
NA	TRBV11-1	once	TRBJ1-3	TGTGCCAGCAGCTCCGCAGGGTTTTCTGGAAACACCATATATTTT	CASSSAGFSGNTIYF
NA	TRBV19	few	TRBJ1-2	TGTGCCAGTATAAATTTCGTAGGACAGAAATATGGCTACACCTTC	CASINFVGQKYGYTF
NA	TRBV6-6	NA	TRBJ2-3	TGTGCCAGCTCACCGGGACACCCCACAGATACGCAGTATTTT	CASSPGHPTDTQYF
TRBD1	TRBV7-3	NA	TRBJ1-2	TGTGCCAGCAGCTTAATAGCAGGGGGCGTCGATGGCTACACCTTC	CASSLIAGGVDGYTF
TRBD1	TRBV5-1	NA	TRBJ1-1	TGCGCCAGCAGCTTGGGACAGGGGGCGCGGAACACTGAAGCTTTCTTT	CASSLGQGARNTEAFF
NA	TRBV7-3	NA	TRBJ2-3	TGTGCCAGCAGCCCGTCGCTAGCTACAGATACGCAGTATTTT	CASSPSLATDTQYF
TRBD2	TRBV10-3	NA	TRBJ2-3	TGTGCCATCAGGGAGACTAGCGGGGGGGCCCCAGATACGCAGTATTTT	CAIRETSGGAPDTQYF
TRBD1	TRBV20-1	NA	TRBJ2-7	TGCAGTGCTTACGACAGGGTAGAGCAGTACTTC	CSAYDRVEQYF
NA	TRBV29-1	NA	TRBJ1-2	TGCAGCGTGGCGACCGGGACAACCTATGGCTACACCTTC	CSVATGTTYGYTF